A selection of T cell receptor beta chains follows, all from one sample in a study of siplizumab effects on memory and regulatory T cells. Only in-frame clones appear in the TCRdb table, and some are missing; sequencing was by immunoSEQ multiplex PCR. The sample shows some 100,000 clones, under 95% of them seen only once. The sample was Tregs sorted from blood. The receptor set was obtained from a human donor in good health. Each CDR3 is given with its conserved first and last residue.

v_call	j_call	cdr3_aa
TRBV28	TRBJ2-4	CASSPAGLAKNIQYF
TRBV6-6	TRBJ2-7	CASSYGLYEQYF
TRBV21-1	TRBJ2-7	CASRTGQGHEQYF
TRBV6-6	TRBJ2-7	CASSSPGQGRYEQYF
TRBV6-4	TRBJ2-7	CARIYRDRTYEQYF
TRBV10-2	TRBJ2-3	CASSEGNKLLDTQYF
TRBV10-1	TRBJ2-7	CASSQLQGYEQYF
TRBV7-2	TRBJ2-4	CASSYNTGSNIQYF
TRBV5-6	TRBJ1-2	CASSYLTGLDGYTF
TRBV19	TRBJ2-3	CASSIKDTQYF
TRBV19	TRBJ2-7	CASSILGADNEQYF
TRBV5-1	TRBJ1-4	CASSQGGVREKLFF
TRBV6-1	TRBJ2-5	CASSSELRTGETQYF
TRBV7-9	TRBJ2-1	CASTLGTSVYNEQFF
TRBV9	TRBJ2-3	CASSPGLAGVGTQYF
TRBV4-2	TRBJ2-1	CASSPRASGGHEQFF
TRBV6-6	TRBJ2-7	CASSVQGLDEQYF
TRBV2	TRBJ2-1	CASSSTSGTYNEQFF
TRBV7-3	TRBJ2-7	CASSSHRGDEQYF
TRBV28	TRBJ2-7	CASSPTTYYEQYF
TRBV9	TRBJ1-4	CASSPRDRHTTNEKLFF
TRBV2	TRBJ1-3	CASSEQGTPGNTIYF
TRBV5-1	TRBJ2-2	CASSRGWTGQNTGELFF
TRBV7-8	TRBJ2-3	CASSSPQLAGDTQYF
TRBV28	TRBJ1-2	CASSTTGHYGYTF
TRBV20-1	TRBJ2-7	CSARFSYEQYF
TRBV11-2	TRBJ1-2	CASSLGVGQGRVFGYTF
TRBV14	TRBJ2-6	CASSPQLGFSGANVLTF
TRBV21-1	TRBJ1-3	CASSISVPTGVGNTIYF